Below are 2 T cell receptor beta chains sequenced from a single sample in a study of blood T cell repertoires in COVID-19. Sequencing used immunoSEQ multiplex PCR; TCRdb keeps in-frame clones, though not all of them. The table has hundreds of thousands of clones, approximately 83% seen once. The sample consisted of peripheral blood. These receptors were collected from an elderly man with acute or convalescent COVID-19.

The chain links TRBV7-9 to TRBJ1-2; TRBD1 agrees at 8 bases. This CDR3 has 15 residues. Trimming cost V 0 bases and J 4 bases; bases outside gene matches: 4. CDR1 and CDR2 from the germline V gene are SEHNR and FQNEAQ (reference sequence). The CDR3, as DNA: TGTGCCAGCAGCTTAGCGGGGACAGGCGCCTATGGCTACACCTTC. Its translation: CASSLAGTGAYGYTF.

The V and J genes are TRBV29-1 and TRBJ2-3, with a possible D match to TRBD1 (5 bases). The CDR3 extends over 12 amino acids. The germline V gene has CDR1 SQVTM and CDR2 ANQGSEA. This chain's CDR3 is CSHRMSTDTQYF. The CDR3 DNA follows: TGCAGTCACAGGATGAGCACAGATACGCAGTATTTT.